The 21 T cell receptor beta chains given below trace back to one sample, sequenced in a study of spatial heterogeneity in lung cancer. The time point was: sample taken at primary tumor resection. TCRdb ran MiXCR on the 5' RACE reads and lists one entry per CDR3 protein. The table has tens of thousands of distinct CDR3 sequences, about 7.2% seen once. Specimen: PBMCs, collected at surgery. These receptors were taken from a female donor with early-stage non-small cell lung cancer.

This clonotype was found a few times. V gene TRBV5-1 combines with J gene TRBJ2-5; D may be TRBD1 (5 bases). CDR3 length: 14 residues. In germline, CDR1 is SGHRS, CDR2 YFSETQ. Trimming left V 2 bases short and J 5 bases short, with 13 bases between. CDR3 in DNA: TGCGCCAGCAGCTTCGGCAGGGCGGAGGAGACCCAGTACTTC. It is translated as CASSFGRAEETQYF.

This clonotype was found many times. The V and J genes are TRBV6-2 or TRBV6-3 and TRBJ2-1; perhaps TRBD1 as D (5 bases). The germline gives CDR1 MNHEY, CDR2 SVGEGT. V shed 5 bases and J shed 8 bases, with 13 bases lying between them. The CDR3 contains 13 residues. The DNA for the CDR3 is TGTGCCAGCAGTGGCCCGTGGGGCGATGAGCAGTTCTTC. Amino acid sequence: CASSGPWGDEQFF.

This clonotype was recorded a few times. The chain carries TRBV6-5 and TRBJ2-5; D is ambiguous. Trimming left V 0 bases short and J 3 bases short, with 14 bases between. The CDR3 has 16 residues. Germline V lookup: CDR1 MNHEY, CDR2 SVGAGI. For the CDR3, the DNA is TGTGCCAGCAGTTACTCGCTTGCGACTTCTAAAGAGACCCAGTACTTC. Translation gives CASSYSLATSKETQYF.

The rearrangement joins TRBV24-1 to TRBJ2-2; 10 bases agree with TRBD2. CDR1 and CDR2 from the germline V gene are KGHDR and SFDVKD. With V trimmed by 9 bases and J by 3 bases, 6 bases remained unmatched. The CDR3 loop spans 15 amino acids. The CDR3: CATQGLAGDTGELFF. DNA for the CDR3: TGTGCCACCCAAGGGCTAGCGGGAGACACCGGGGAGCTGTTTTTT.

In this sample, this clonotype turned up many times. V gene TRBV25-1 combines with J gene TRBJ2-3, with D hard to call. The CDR3 runs to 14 residues. The V and J ends lost 8 bases and 0 bases respectively, with 12 bases between them. Germline V gene lookup returns CDR1 MGHDK and CDR2 SYGVNS. The CDR3 loop is CASGSSASTDTQYF. CDR3 nucleotide sequence: TGTGCCAGCGGATCCAGCGCTAGCACAGATACGCAGTATTTT.

This clonotype was observed a few times. The chain has TRBV19 and TRBJ1-2; D is undetermined. There are 12 residues in the CDR3. V lost 3 bases to trimming and J lost 8 bases, with 10 bases between them. Germline V gives CDR1 LNHDA, CDR2 SQIVND (reference sequence). The CDR3 reads CASSIGFRGYTF. The CDR3 coding sequence is TGTGCCAGTAGTATTGGATTCCGGGGCTACACCTTC.

This sequence joins TRBV20-1 and TRBJ1-1; a possible D gene is TRBD1 (6 bases). The V end was cut by 0 bases, the J end by 9 bases, with 17 bases between. The CDR3 length is 14 residues. Germline V gene data show CDR1 as DFQATT and CDR2 as SNEGSKA (reference sequence). This chain's CDR3 is CSARDPQGSAKAFF. The CDR3 DNA reads TGCAGTGCTAGAGATCCCCAGGGGTCGGCAAAAGCTTTCTTT.

This clonotype was recorded at least ten times. The chain recombines TRBV27 with TRBJ2-7, with 9 bases identical to TRBD1. From germline, CDR1 is MNHEY and CDR2 SMNVEV (reference sequence). The CDR3 is 14 amino acids. V lost 3 bases to trimming and J lost 6 bases; unmatched junction nucleotides: 6. In nucleotides, the CDR3 is TGTGCCAGCAGTTTCCGGACAGGGGCCCTCGAGCAGTACTTC. Its protein is CASSFRTGALEQYF.

This clonotype came up many times. V is TRBV10-3 and J is TRBJ1-4; D is ambiguous. The germline gives CDR1 ENHRY, CDR2 SYGVKD. Trimming pared 6 bases from V and 0 bases from J, leaving 14 bases between. This CDR3 has 16 amino acids. The CDR3 nucleotides are TGTGCCATCAGCGCGTCTGGACTGACAACTAATGAAAAACTGTTTTTT. Protein product: CAISASGLTTNEKLFF.

This clonotype was recorded at least ten times. The CDR3 coding sequence is TGCGCCAGCAGCTTGGGACAGGGGGCGCGCAGCTATGGCTACACCTTC. This translates into CASSLGQGARSYGYTF. The chain carries TRBV5-1 and TRBJ1-2; 10 bases map to TRBD1. J was trimmed by 4 bases and V by 0 bases; bases with no gene match: 6. Germline CDR1 and CDR2: SGHRS and YFSETQ. This CDR3 comprises 16 residues.

This clonotype was counted ten times or more. The chain couples TRBV7-2 to TRBJ2-7, with 8 bases identical to TRBD2. Trimming removed 3 bases from V and 4 bases from J; junction bases left unmatched: 8. Germline CDR1 and CDR2: SGHTA and FQGNSA. The CDR3 loop spans 15 amino acids. CDR3 in amino acids: CASSFRAGVPYEQYF. The CDR3, as DNA: TGTGCCAGCAGCTTCAGAGCGGGAGTGCCGTACGAGCAGTACTTC.

This clonotype has at least ten counts. The J gene is TRBJ2-2, the V gene TRBV12-3 or TRBV12-4; D is unclear. The CDR3 runs to 14 residues. V lost 1 base and J 4 bases, leaving 7 bases between the germline ends. The CDR3 DNA sequence: TGTGCCAGCAGTTTAGACACCATCACCGGGGAGCTGTTTTTT. Residues: CASSLDTITGELFF.

In this sample, this clonotype turned up a few times. The chain employs TRBV20-1 and TRBJ2-3; 11 bases align to TRBD2. The CDR3 is 18 amino acids. V shed 5 bases, J shed 0 bases, and the junction held 13 bases outside the gene matches. Looked up from germline, CDR1 is DFQATT and CDR2 is SNEGSKA (reference sequence). CDR3: CSASYPPGLAVSTDTQYF. For the CDR3, the DNA is TGCAGTGCTTCTTATCCTCCGGGACTAGCGGTTAGCACAGATACGCAGTATTTT.

This clonotype was counted only a few times. The V gene is TRBV12-3 or TRBV12-4, the J gene TRBJ2-2; D tentatively reads TRBD1 or TRBD2 (5 bases each). Between the trimmed V and J ends, which lost 4 bases and 1 base, there was a span of 16 bases. This CDR3 comprises 17 residues. Written as DNA, the CDR3 is TGTGCCAGCAGTTCCCTCCCGGGACGGTGGAACACCGGGGAGCTGTTTTTT. It specifies CASSSLPGRWNTGELFF.

This clonotype was recorded many times. The rearrangement links TRBV2 to TRBJ2-7; perhaps TRBD2 as D (5 bases). Germline CDR1 is SNHLY and CDR2 is FYNNEI. V was shortened by 7 bases and J by 2 bases, with 18 bases between the two germline ends. CDR3 length equals 15 residues. The CDR3: CASIDLVLAPYEQYF. The DNA for the CDR3 is TGTGCCAGCATTGACCTGGTGCTAGCACCCTACGAGCAGTACTTC.

This clonotype came up a few times. This chain connects TRBV6-5 to TRBJ2-5, with 9 bases matching TRBD1. V lost 6 bases and J lost 5; bases outside the gene matches: 4. Germline values: CDR1 MNHEY, CDR2 SVGAGI. CDR3 length: 13 amino acids. CDR3 sequence (DNA): TGTGCCAGCAGCTCGGACAGGGGTGAGACCCAGTACTTC. This encodes CASSSDRGETQYF.

The table lists this clonotype with many counts. The chain carries TRBV7-8 and TRBJ2-5; 8 bases agree with TRBD1. The V gene end was trimmed by 1 base and the J gene end by 5 bases; junction bases not matched to a gene: 9. Germline loops: CDR1 SGHVS, CDR2 FQNEAQ. The CDR3 is made up of 16 amino acids. CDR3 region: CASSLERRTGWETQYF. The CDR3 nucleotides are TGTGCCAGCAGCTTAGAAAGGCGGACAGGGTGGGAGACCCAGTACTTC.

The V call is TRBV12-3 or TRBV12-4, the J call TRBJ2-5; 9 bases agree with TRBD1. This CDR3 has 14 amino acids. The ends lost 2 bases at V and 4 bases at J; junction bases unmatched: 2. CDR3 region: CASSLWDRVETQYF. As DNA, the CDR3 is TGTGCCAGCAGTTTATGGGACAGGGTAGAGACCCAGTACTTC.

This clonotype was seen ten or more times. The chain uses TRBV5-1 and TRBJ2-3; 7 bases match TRBD2. The germline V gene has CDR1 SGHRS and CDR2 YFSETQ. V dropped 4 bases and J dropped 4; count of bases not matched to a gene: 6. The CDR3 is made up of 14 amino acids. In nucleotides, the CDR3 is TGCGCCAGCAGCAACCAGGCGGGGGCAGATACGCAGTATTTT. Its translation is CASSNQAGADTQYF.

This clonotype was recorded many times. The V call is TRBV4-2, the J call TRBJ2-5; TRBD2 matches 8 bases. The CDR3 runs to 15 residues. Trimming took 4 bases from V and 2 from J; bases not matched to a gene: 6. Germline assignment: CDR1 LGHNA and CDR2 YNFKEQ. Here the CDR3 reads CASSLGRGRQETQYF. The CDR3 DNA reads as TGTGCCAGCAGCCTCGGGAGGGGGAGGCAAGAGACCCAGTACTTC.

At least ten counts were recorded for this clonotype. CDR3 region: CASSWDGGAYNEQFF. CDR3 coding DNA: TGCGCCAGCAGCTGGGACGGTGGAGCTTACAATGAGCAGTTCTTC. This chain joins TRBV5-1 and TRBJ2-1; D might be TRBD1 or TRBD2, each matching 5 bases. The germline V gene encodes CDR1 SGHRS and CDR2 YFSETQ. Trimming stripped 3 bases from V and 4 bases from J, with 14 bases between. CDR3 length equals 15 residues.